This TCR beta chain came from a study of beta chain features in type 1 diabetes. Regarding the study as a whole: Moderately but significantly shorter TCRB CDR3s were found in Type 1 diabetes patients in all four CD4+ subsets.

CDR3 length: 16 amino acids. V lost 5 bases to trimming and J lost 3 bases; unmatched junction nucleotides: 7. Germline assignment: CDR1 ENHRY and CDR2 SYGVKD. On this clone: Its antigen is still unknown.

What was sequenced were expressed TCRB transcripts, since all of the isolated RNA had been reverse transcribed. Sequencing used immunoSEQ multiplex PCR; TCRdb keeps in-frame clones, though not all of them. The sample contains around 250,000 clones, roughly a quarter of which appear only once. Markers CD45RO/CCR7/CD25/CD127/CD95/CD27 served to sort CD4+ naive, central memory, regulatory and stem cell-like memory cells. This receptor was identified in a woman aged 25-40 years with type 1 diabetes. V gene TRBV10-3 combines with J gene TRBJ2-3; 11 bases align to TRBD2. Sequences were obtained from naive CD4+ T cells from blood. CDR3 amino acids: CAISSTSGSLTDTQYF. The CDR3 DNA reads TGTGCCATCAGTTCCACTAGCGGGAGTTTGACAGATACGCAGTATTTT.